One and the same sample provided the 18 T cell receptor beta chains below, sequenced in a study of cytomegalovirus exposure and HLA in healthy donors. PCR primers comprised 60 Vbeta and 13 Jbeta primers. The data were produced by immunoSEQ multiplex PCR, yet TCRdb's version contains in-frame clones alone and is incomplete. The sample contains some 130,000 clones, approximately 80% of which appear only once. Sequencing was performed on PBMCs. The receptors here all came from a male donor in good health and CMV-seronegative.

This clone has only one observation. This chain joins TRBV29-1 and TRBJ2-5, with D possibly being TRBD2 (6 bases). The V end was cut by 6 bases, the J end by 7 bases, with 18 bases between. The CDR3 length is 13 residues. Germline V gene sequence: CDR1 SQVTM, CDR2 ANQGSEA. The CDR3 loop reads CSVGGTAQTTQYF. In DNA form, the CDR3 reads TGCAGCGTAGGCGGGACGGCCCAGACGACCCAGTACTTC.

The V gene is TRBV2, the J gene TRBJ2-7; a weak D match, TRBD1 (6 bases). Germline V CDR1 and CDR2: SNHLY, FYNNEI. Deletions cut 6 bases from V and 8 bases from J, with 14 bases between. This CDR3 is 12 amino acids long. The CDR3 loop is CASSRGQNKQYF. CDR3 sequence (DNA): TGTGCCAGCAGCCGCGGACAGAACAAGCAGTACTTC. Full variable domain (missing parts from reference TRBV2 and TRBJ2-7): EPEVTQTPSHQVTQMGQEVILRCVPISNHLYFYWYRQILGQKVEFLVSFYNNEISEKSEIFDDQFSVERPDGSNFTLKIRSTKLEDSAMYFCASSRGQNKQYFGPGTRLTVT.

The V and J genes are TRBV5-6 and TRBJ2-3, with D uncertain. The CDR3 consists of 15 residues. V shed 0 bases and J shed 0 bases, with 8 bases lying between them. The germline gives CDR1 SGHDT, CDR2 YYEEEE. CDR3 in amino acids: CASSLAKESTDTQYF. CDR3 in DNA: TGTGCCAGCAGCTTGGCCAAAGAGAGCACAGATACGCAGTATTTT.

The CDR3 loop reads CASLDQRYGLTNYGYTF. The CDR3 DNA follows: TGTGCCAGTCTGGACCAGCGGTACGGCTTGACTAACTATGGCTACACCTTC. V usage is TRBV19 and J usage is TRBJ1-2; no definite D call. CDR1 and CDR2 from the germline V gene are LNHDA and SQIVND (reference sequence). The CDR3 length is 17 residues. V gave up 8 bases and J gave up 0 bases, with 22 bases separating them.

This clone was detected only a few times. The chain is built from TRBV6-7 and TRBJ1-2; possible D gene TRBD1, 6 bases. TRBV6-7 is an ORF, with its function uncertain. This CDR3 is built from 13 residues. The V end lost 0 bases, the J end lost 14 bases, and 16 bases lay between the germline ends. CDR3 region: CASSYSNLGARTF. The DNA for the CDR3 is TGTGCCAGCAGTTACTCGAATCTGGGGGCGAGGACCTTC.

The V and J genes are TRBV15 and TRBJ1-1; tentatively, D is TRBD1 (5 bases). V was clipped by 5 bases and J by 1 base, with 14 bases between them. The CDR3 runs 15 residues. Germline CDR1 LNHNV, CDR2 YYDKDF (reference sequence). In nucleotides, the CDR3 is TGTGCCACCAGCTTTCTGACAGCCACGAACACTGAAGCTTTCTTT. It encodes CATSFLTATNTEAFF.

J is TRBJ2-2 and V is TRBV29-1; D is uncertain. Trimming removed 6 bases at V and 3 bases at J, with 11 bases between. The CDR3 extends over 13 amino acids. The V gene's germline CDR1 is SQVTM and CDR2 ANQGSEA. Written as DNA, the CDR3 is TGCAGCGTCGCAGGTACATACACCGGGGAGCTGTTTTTT. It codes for CSVAGTYTGELFF.

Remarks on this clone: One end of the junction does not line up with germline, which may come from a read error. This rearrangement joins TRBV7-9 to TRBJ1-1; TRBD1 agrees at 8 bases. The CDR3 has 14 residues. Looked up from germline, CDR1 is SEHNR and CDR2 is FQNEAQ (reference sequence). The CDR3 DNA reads TGTTCCAGCAGCGCCAACCCGACAGGGGCTGAAGCTTTCTTT. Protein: CSSSANPTGAEAFF.

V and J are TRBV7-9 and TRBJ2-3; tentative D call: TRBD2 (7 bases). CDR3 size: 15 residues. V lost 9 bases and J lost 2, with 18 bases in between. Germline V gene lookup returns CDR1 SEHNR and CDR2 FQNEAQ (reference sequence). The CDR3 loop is CASRGGRGDTDTQYF. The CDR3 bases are TGTGCCAGTAGGGGGGGGCGGGGAGACACAGATACGCAGTATTTT.

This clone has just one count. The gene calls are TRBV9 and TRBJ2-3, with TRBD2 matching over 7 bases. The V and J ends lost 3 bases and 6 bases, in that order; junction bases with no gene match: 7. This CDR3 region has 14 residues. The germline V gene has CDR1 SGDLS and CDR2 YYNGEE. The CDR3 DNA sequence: TGTGCCAGCAGCGCCAGCGGGAAGTTGGATACGCAGTATTTT. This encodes CASSASGKLDTQYF. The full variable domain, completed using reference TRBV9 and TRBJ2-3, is DSGVTQTPKHLITATGQRVTLRCSPRSGDLSVYWYQQSLDQGLQFLIQYYNGEERAKGNILERFSAQQFPDLHSELNLSSLELGDSALYFCASSASGKLDTQYFGPGTRLTVL.

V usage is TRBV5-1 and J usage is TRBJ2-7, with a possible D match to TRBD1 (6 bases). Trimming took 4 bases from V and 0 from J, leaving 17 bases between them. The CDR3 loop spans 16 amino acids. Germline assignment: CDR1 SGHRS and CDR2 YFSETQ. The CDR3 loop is CASSLTRTAASYEQYF. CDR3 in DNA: TGCGCCAGCAGCCTTACCCGGACAGCTGCCTCCTACGAGCAGTACTTC.

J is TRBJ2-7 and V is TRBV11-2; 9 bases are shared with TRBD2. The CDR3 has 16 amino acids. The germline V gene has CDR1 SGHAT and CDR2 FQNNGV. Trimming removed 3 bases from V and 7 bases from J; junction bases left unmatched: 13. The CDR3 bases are TGTGCCAGCAGCTTTCCGCCCAGCGGGAGGCCGTGGGAGCAGTACTTC. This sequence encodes CASSFPPSGRPWEQYF.

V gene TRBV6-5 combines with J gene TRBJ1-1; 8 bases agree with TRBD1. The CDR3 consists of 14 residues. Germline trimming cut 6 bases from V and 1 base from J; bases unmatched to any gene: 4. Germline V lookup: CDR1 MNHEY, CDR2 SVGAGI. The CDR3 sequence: CASRGTGRNTEAFF. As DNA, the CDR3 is TGTGCCAGCAGGGGGACAGGCAGGAACACTGAAGCTTTCTTT.

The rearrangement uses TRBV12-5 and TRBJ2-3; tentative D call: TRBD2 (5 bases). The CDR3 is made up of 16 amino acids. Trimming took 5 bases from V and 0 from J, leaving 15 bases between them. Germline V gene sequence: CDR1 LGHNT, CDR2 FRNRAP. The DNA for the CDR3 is TGTGCTAGTGGTCCGGGGATAGCGCCGAGCACAGATACGCAGTATTTT. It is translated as CASGPGIAPSTDTQYF. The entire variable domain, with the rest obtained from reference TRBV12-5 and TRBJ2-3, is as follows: DARVTQTPRHKVTEMGQEVTMRCQPILGHNTVFWYRQTMMQGLELLAYFRNRAPLDDSGMPKDRFSAEMPDATLATLKIQPSEPRDSAVYFCASGPGIAPSTDTQYFGPGTRLTVL.

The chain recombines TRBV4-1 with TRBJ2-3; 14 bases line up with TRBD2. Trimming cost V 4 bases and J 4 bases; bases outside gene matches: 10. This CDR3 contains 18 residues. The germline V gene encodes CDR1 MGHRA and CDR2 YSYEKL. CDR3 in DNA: TGCGCCAGCAGCCGTACTCAAGGACTAGCGGGAGGTTCAGATACGCAGTATTTT. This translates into CASSRTQGLAGGSDTQYF.

The CDR3 coding sequence is TGCGCCAGCAGTCCTCCTCGGACAGGGGCCTCTGGAAACACCATATATTTT. As protein: CASSPPRTGASGNTIYF. V is TRBV10-2 and J is TRBJ1-3; 9 bases are shared with TRBD1. Per germline, CDR1 WSHSY and CDR2 SAAADI. V trimming: 5 bases; J trimming: 0 bases; junction bases outside the gene matches: 8. CDR3 length: 17 amino acids.

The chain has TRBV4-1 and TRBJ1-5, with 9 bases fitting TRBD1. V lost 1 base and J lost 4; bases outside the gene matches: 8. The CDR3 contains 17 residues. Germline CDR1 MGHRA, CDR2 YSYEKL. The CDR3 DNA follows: TGCGCCAGCAGCCAAGTCGGGACAGGGCATTTTAATCAGCCCCAGCATTTT. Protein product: CASSQVGTGHFNQPQHF.

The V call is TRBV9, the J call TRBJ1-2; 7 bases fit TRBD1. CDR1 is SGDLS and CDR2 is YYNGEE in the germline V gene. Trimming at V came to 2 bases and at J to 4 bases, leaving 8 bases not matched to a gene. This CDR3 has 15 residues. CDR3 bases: TGTGCCAGCAGCGTTGGGCAGGGGGTGCCCTATGGCTACACCTTC. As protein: CASSVGQGVPYGYTF.